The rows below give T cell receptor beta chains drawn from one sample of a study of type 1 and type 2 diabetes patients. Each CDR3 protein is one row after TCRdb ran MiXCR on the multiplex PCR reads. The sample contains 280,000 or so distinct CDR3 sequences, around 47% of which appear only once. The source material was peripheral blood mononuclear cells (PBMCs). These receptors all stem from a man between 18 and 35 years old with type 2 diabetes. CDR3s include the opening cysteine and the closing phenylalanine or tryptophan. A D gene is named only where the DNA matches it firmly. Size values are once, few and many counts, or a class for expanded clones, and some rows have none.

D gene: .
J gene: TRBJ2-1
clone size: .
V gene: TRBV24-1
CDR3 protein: CATSDSGTPLEGEQFF
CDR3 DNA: TGTGCCACCAGTGATTCCGGGACTCCTTTAGAAGGTGAGCAGTTCTTC

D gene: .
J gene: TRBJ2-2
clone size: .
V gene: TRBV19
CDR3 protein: CASSIWQGSGNTGELFF
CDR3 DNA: TGTGCCAGTAGTATCTGGCAGGGGTCGGGGAACACCGGGGAGCTGTTTTTT

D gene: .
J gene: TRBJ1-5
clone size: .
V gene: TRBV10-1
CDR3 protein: CASSESGTAAQHF
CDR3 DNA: TGCGCCAGCAGTGAATCGGGTACCGCGGCCCAGCATTTT

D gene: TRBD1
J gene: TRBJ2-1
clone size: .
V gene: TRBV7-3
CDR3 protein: CASSKTGSYNEQFF
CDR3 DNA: TGTGCCAGCAGCAAGACAGGGTCCTACAATGAGCAGTTCTTC

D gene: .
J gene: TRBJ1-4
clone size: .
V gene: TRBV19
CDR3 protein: CASRRTPQGSINEKLFF
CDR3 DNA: TGTGCCAGTAGACGCACACCTCAGGGGAGTATTAATGAAAAACTGTTTTTT

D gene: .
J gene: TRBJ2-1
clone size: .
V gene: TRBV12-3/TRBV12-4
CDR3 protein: CASSTTESSYNEQFF
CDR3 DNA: TGTGCCAGCAGCACGACAGAGAGCTCCTACAATGAGCAGTTCTTC

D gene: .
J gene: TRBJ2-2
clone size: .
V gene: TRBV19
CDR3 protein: CANSSRGGLTGELFF
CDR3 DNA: TGTGCCAATAGTTCCAGGGGAGGGCTGACCGGGGAGCTGTTTTTT

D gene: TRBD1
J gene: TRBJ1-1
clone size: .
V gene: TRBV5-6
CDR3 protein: CASSLRQGKVESVMNTEAFF
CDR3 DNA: TGTGCCAGCAGCTTGCGACAGGGAAAGGTCGAGTCGGTCATGAACACTGAAGCTTTCTTT

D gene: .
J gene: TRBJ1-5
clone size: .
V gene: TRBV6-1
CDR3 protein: CASSMGDSNQPQHF
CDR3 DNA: TGTGCCAGCAGTATGGGGGATAGCAATCAGCCCCAGCATTTT

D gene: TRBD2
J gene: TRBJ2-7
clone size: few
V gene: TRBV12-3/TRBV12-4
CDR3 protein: CASSSRLAGETYEQYF
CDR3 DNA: TGTGCCAGCAGCTCCCGACTAGCGGGGGAAACCTACGAGCAGTACTTC

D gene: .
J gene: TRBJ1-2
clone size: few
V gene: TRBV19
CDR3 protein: CASTSTGSAYGYTF
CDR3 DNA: TGTGCCAGTACCTCGACAGGCTCAGCCTATGGCTACACCTTC

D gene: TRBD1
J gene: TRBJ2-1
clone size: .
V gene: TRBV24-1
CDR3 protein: CATSAWTGNQEETQFF
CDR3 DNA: TGTGCCACCAGTGCGTGGACAGGCAACCAAGAAGAGACCCAGTTCTTC

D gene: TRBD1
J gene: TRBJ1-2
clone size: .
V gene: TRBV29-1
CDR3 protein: CSVGTGNYGYTF
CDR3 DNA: TGCAGCGTAGGGACAGGGAACTATGGCTACACCTTC

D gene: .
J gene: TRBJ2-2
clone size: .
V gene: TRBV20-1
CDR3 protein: CSAKGHRVDTGELFF
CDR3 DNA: TGCAGTGCTAAAGGGCATAGGGTGGACACCGGGGAGCTGTTTTTT

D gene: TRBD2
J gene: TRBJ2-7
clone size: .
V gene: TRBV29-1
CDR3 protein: CSVEEGSGDPYEQYF
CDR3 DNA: TGCAGCGTTGAAGAAGGGAGCGGGGACCCCTACGAGCAGTACTTC

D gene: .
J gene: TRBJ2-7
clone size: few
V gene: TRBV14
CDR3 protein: CASSLFSSYEQYF
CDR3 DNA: TGTGCCAGCAGCCTCTTCAGCTCCTACGAGCAGTACTTC

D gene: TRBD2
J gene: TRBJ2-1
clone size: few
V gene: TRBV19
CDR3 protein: CASTFSGGSYNEQFF
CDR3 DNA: TGTGCCAGTACCTTCAGCGGGGGCTCCTACAATGAGCAGTTCTTC

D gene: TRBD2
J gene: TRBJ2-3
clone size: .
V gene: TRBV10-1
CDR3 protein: CASSEPASGADTQYF
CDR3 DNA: TGCGCCAGCAGTGAGCCCGCTAGCGGGGCAGATACGCAGTATTTT

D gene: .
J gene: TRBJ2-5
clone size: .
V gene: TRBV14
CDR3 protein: CASSQTWAETQYF
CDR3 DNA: TGTGCCAGCAGCCAGACCTGGGCAGAGACCCAGTACTTC

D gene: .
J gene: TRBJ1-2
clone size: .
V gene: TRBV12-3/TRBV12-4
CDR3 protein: CASSFSYYGYTF
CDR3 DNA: TGTGCCAGCAGTTTCTCTTATTATGGCTACACCTTC

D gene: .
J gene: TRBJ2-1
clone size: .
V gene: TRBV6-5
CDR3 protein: CASRGPNEQFF
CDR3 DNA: TGTGCCAGCAGGGGGCCCAATGAGCAGTTCTTC

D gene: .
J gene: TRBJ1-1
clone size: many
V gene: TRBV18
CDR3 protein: CASSPDRGSEAFF
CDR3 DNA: TGTGCCAGCTCACCAGATCGAGGGTCTGAAGCTTTCTTT

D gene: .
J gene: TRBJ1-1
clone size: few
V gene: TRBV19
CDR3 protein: CASRRDSDLTEAFF
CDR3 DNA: TGTGCCAGTAGAAGGGATTCTGACCTCACTGAAGCTTTCTTT

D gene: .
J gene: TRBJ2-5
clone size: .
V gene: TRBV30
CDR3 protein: CAWSTGAWRETQYF
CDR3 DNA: TGTGCCTGGAGTACGGGGGCCTGGCGGGAGACCCAGTACTTC

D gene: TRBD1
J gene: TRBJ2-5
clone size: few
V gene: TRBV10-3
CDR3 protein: CAISTGQGLETQYF
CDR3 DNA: TGTGCCATCAGTACCGGACAGGGCTTAGAGACCCAGTACTTC

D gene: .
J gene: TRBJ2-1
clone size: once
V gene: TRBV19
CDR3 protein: CAGTAPGLTRDNEQFF
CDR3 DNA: TGTGCCGGTACCGCTCCCGGACTTACGAGGGACAATGAGCAGTTCTTC

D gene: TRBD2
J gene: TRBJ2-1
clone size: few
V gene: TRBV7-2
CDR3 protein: CASFSGGSYNEQFF
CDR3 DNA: TGTGCCAGTTTTAGCGGGGGCTCCTACAATGAGCAGTTCTTC

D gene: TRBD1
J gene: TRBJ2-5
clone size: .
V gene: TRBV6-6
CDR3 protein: CASSYLWDRSATQYF
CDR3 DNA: TGTGCCAGCAGTTACCTGTGGGACAGGTCAGCGACCCAGTACTTC

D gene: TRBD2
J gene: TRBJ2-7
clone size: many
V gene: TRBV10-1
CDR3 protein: CASPIKWRERYEQYF
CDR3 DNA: TGCGCCAGCCCCATCAAATGGCGGGAGCGCTACGAGCAGTACTTC

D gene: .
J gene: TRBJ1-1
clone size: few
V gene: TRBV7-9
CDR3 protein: CASSSRDQPEAFF
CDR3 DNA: TGTGCCAGCAGCTCCAGGGATCAACCTGAAGCTTTCTTT

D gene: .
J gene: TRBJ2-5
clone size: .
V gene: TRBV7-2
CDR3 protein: CASSLGEGGSEQYF
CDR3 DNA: TGTGCCAGCAGCTTAGGGGAGGGGGGTAGTGAGCAGTACTTC

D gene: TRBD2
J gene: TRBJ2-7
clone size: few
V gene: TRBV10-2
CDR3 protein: CASSPLFKRESYEQYF
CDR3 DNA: TGCGCCAGCAGCCCCCTATTTAAGCGGGAGTCCTACGAGCAGTACTTC

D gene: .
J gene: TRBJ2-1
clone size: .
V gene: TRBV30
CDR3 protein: CAWSEVDEQFF
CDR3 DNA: TGTGCCTGGAGTGAGGTGGATGAGCAGTTCTTC

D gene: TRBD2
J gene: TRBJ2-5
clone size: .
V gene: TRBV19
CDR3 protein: CASSWTSGGETDAKTQYF
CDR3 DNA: TGTGCCAGTAGCTGGACTAGCGGGGGGGAAACGGACGCGAAGACCCAGTACTTC

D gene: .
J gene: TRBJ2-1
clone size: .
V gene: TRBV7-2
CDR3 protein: CASSQESTPLRGSYNEQFF
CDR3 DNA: TGTGCCAGCAGCCAAGAATCGACTCCCTTGAGGGGCTCCTACAATGAGCAGTTCTTC

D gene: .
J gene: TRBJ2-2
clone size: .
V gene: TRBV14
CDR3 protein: CASSQGSAGELFF
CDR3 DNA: TGTGCCAGCAGCCAAGGTAGCGCCGGGGAGCTGTTTTTT

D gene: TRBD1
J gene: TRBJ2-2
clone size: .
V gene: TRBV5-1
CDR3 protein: CASSWGTGNTGELFF
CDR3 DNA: TGCGCCAGCAGCTGGGGGACAGGGAACACCGGGGAGCTGTTTTTT

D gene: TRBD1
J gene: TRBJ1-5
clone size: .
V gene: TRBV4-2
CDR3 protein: CASSQMNRGPVGGNQPQHF
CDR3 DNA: TGTGCCAGCAGCCAAATGAACAGGGGGCCGGTGGGTGGCAATCAGCCCCAGCATTTT

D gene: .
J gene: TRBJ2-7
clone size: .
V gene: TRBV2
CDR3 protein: CASSTQRTYEQYF
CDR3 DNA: TGTGCCAGCAGTACACAGCGGACCTACGAGCAGTACTTC

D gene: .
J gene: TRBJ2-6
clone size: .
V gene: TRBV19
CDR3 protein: CASSMMSVESAGANVLTF
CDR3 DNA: TGTGCCAGTAGTATGATGAGCGTGGAGAGCGCTGGGGCCAACGTCCTGACTTTC

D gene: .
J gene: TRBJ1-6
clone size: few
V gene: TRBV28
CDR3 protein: CASSSHQRDLISPLHF
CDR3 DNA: TGTGCCAGCAGTTCTCACCAAAGGGACCTCATTTCACCCCTCCACTTT

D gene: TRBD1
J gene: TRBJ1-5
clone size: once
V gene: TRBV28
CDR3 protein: CASRGQGLKHF
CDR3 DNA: TGTGCCAGCAGGGGACAGGGTCTAAAACATTTT

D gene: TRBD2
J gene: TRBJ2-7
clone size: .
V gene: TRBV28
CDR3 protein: CASSFVLAGVPSYEQHF
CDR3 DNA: TGTGCCAGCAGTTTCGTACTAGCGGGAGTCCCCTCCTACGAGCAGCACTTC

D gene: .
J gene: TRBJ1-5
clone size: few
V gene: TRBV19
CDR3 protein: CATTAPNQPQHF
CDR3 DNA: TGTGCCACTACGGCGCCTAATCAGCCCCAGCATTTT

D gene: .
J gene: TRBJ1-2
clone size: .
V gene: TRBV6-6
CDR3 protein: CASSLTEVYGYTF
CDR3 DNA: TGTGCCAGCAGTCTAACAGAGGTCTATGGCTACACCTTC

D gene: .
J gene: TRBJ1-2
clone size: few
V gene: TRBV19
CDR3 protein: CASSIVVFGQNYGYTF
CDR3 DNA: TGTGCCAGTAGTATAGTTGTCTTCGGACAGAACTATGGCTACACCTTC